The next 11 T cell receptor beta chains were all read from a single sample in a study of shared T cell receptors in the human thymus. The table came from immunoSEQ multiplex PCR; TCRdb's copy has only in-frame clones and leaves some out. The sample lists 630,000 or so clones; approximately 89% were seen once. This sample was shared with a second study, whose subject was human thymus T cells.

The sequenced sample consisted of thymocytes. Source of these receptors: a boy in the first two years of life with a congenital heart defect.

The rearrangement links TRBV5-1 to TRBJ1-1; a weak D match, TRBD1 (6 bases). The CDR3 has 14 amino acids. The V end was cut by 4 bases, the J end by 2 bases, with 12 bases between. Per the germline V gene, CDR1 is SGHRS and CDR2 is YFSETQ. In DNA, the CDR3 is TGCGCCAGCAGCAGGGACAACCGAAACACTGAAGCTTTCTTT. This codes for CASSRDNRNTEAFF.

This chain connects TRBV27 to TRBJ1-3, with D possibly matching TRBD1 (5 bases). Trimming stripped 6 bases from V and 1 base from J, with 10 bases between. This CDR3 is 14 amino acids long. The germline V gene has CDR1 MNHEY and CDR2 SMNVEV (reference sequence). This CDR3 is CASSQGFSGNTIYF. CDR3 nucleotides: TGTGCCAGCAGCCAGGGATTTTCTGGAAACACCATATATTTT.

The chain joins TRBV19 to TRBJ2-2; 9 bases map to TRBD1. With 7 bases clipped from V and 0 bases from J, the junction kept 3 bases outside the gene matches. This CDR3 spans 15 amino acids. From germline, CDR1 is LNHDA and CDR2 SQIVND (reference sequence). In nucleotides, the CDR3 is TGTGCCAGTACCGGGGACAGGGCGAACACCGGGGAGCTGTTTTTT. Amino acid sequence: CASTGDRANTGELFF.

This CDR3 is CASSWTGQTPYTEAFF. Here the CDR3 DNA reads TGTGCCAGCAGTTGGACAGGGCAAACCCCTTACACTGAAGCTTTCTTT. The V and J genes are TRBV6-5 and TRBJ1-1; 8 bases agree with TRBD1. V dropped 4 bases and J dropped 3; count of bases not matched to a gene: 10. Germline lookup yields CDR1 MNHEY and CDR2 SVGAGI. This CDR3 spans 16 amino acids.

V is TRBV5-8 and J is TRBJ1-1; no reliable D call. The ends were cut back, 1 base at V and 4 bases at J, with 11 bases in the middle. CDR1 and CDR2 (germline): SGHTS, YDEGEE. The CDR3 is 14 residues long. In nucleotides, the CDR3 is TGTGCCAGCAGCTTGCAGACGCCGGGCACTGAAGCTTTCTTT. This gives the protein CASSLQTPGTEAFF.

The chain combines TRBV4-3 with TRBJ2-1; TRBD1 matches 7 bases. Per the germline V gene, CDR1 is LGHNA and CDR2 is YSLEER. The CDR3 extends over 19 amino acids. J was trimmed by 4 bases and V by 0 bases; bases with no gene match: 15. The CDR3 reads CASSQESYLTGFFYNEQFF. CDR3 DNA sequence: TGCGCCAGCAGCCAAGAATCCTACCTGACAGGGTTTTTTTACAATGAGCAGTTCTTC.

The chain employs TRBV10-3 and TRBJ1-2; perhaps TRBD1 as D (5 bases). CDR1 and CDR2 (germline): ENHRY, SYGVKD. V shed 7 bases and J shed 4 bases, with 13 bases lying between them. CDR3 length equals 13 residues. In nucleotides, the CDR3 is TGTGCCATCAAGGGGTTTAACGCCTATGGCTACACCTTC. Amino acid sequence: CAIKGFNAYGYTF.

The rearrangement joins TRBV2 to TRBJ1-2; D is ambiguous. Germline CDR1 is SNHLY and CDR2 is FYNNEI. The CDR3 contains 14 residues. Trimming pared 2 bases from V and 4 bases from J, leaving 11 bases between. CDR3 bases: TGTGCCAGCAGTGAAAGTCAGGTGACCTATGGCTACACCTTC. The encoded protein is CASSESQVTYGYTF.

DNA for the CDR3: TGTGCCAGCAGTCCCGGGACAGGGGGCCGGGCTTTCTTT. Translating it yields CASSPGTGGRAFF. This chain connects TRBV11-2 to TRBJ1-1; TRBD1 matches at 12 bases. From germline, CDR1 is SGHAT and CDR2 FQNNGV. This CDR3 has 13 amino acids. J lost 11 bases, V lost 6 bases, and 7 bases had no gene match.

The genes are TRBV7-9 and TRBJ1-4; 11 bases agree with TRBD1. In germline, CDR1 is SEHNR, CDR2 FQNEAQ (reference sequence). Trimming took 4 bases from V and 8 from J; bases not matched to a gene: 9. The CDR3 sequence is 16 residues long. The CDR3 DNA sequence: TGTGCCAGCAGCTCGGACCGGGACAGGGGGATAGAAAAACTGTTTTTT. Translating gives CASSSDRDRGIEKLFF.

The chain carries TRBV10-1 and TRBJ2-7, with a weak D call TRBD1 (5 bases). Germline V CDR1 and CDR2: WNHNN, SYGVQD (reference sequence). The CDR3 has 10 residues. V lost 8 bases and J 12 bases, leaving 14 bases between the germline ends. This chain's CDR3 is CASRGNRRYF. The DNA for the CDR3 is TGCGCCAGCCGTGGGAACAGGAGGTACTTC.